This record covers a single T cell receptor (beta chain). The target antigen is unknown. V shed 8 bases and J 2 bases; nucleotides not matched to a gene: 1. The CDR3 covers 13 residues. The data originate from a study of T cell responses to AZD1222 COVID-19 vaccine. Profiling relied on immunoSEQ multiplex PCR, and the TCRdb table lists in-frame clones only, not all of them. In the table there are roughly 100,000 clones, around 96% of which are singletons. Notes on the study in general: White British ancestry dominated among donors, who included more females, and clonal diversity was possibly underestimated. Spike-wide vaccine-associated CD4 TCRs dominated at 160-218 and 743-854. Among AZD1222 vaccinees, only 5 to 7 were seropositive at baseline.

This clonotype originated in an adult in good health. The material was peripheral blood, obtained on day 0 of AZD1222 vaccination. V and J are TRBV12-3 or TRBV12-4 and TRBJ2-5; TRBD2 matches at 11 bases. CDR3 DNA: TGTGCCAGCGGGACTAGCGGTCAAGAGACCCAGTACTTC. Residues: CASGTSGQETQYF.